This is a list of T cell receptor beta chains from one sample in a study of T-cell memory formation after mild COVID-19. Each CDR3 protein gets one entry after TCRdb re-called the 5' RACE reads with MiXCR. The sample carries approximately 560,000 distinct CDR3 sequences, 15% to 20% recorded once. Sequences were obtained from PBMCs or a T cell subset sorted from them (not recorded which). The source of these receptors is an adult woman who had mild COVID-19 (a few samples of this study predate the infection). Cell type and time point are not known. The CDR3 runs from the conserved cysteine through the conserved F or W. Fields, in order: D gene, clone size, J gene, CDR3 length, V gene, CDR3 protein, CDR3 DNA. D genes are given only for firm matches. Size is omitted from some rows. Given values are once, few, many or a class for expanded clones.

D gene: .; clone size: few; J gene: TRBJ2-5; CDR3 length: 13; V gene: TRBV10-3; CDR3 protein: CAISRDKQETQYF; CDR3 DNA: TGTGCCATCAGCCGAGACAAACAAGAGACCCAGTACTTC
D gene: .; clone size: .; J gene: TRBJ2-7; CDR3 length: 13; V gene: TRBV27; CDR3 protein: CASSFFSQAEQYF; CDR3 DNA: TGTGCCAGCAGTTTCTTTTCGCAGGCTGAGCAGTACTTC
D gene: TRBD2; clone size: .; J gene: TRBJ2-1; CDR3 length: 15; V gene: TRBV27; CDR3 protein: CASSQPSGSLHEQFF; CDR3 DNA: TGTGCCAGCAGCCAGCCCAGCGGGAGTCTCCATGAGCAGTTCTTC
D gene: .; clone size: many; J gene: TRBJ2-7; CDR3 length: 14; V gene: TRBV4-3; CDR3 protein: CASSLGTREYEQYF; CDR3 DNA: TGCGCCAGCAGCCTGGGGACTCGCGAGTACGAGCAGTACTTC
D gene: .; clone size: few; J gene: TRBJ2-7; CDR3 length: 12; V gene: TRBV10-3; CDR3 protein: CAISEDANEQYF; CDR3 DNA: TGTGCCATCAGTGAGGATGCAAACGAGCAGTACTTC
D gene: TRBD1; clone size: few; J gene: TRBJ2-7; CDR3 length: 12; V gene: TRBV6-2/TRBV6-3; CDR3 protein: CASSHTGDEQYF; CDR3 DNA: TGTGCCAGCAGTCATACAGGGGACGAGCAGTACTTC
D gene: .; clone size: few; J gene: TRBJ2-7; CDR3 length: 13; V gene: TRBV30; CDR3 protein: CAWSVQWGSEQYF; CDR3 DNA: TGTGCCTGGAGTGTACAGTGGGGATCCGAGCAGTACTTC
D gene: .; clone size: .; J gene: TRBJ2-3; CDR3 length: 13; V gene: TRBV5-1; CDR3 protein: CASGRELTDTQYF; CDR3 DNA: TGCGCCAGCGGCCGGGAACTCACAGATACGCAGTATTTT
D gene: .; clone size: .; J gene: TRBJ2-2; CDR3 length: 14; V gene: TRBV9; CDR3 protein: CASSGYRVAGELFF; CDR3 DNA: TGTGCCAGCAGCGGATACAGGGTTGCCGGGGAGCTGTTTTTT
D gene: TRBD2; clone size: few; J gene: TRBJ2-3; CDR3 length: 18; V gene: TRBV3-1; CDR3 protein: CASSQGMTSFASTDTQYF; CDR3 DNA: TGTGCCAGCAGCCAAGGAATGACTAGCTTCGCCTCCACAGATACGCAGTATTTT
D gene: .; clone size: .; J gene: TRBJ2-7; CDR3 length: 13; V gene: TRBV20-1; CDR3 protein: CSAARDRGYEQYF; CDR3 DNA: TGCAGTGCGGCACGGGACCGAGGATACGAGCAGTACTTC
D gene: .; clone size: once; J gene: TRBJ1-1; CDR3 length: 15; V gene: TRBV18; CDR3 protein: CASSPQLGKNTEAFF; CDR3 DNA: TGTGCCAGCTCACCACAACTGGGCAAAAACACTGAAGCTTTCTTT
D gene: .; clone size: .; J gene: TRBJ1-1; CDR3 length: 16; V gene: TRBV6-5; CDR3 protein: CASSWGVGEANTEAFF; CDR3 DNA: TGTGCCAGCAGTTGGGGAGTGGGAGAGGCCAACACTGAAGCTTTCTTT
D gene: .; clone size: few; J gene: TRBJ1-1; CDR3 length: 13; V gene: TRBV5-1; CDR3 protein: CASSLEAGRFAFF; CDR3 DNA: TGCGCCAGCAGCTTGGAGGCAGGGAGGTTCGCTTTCTTT
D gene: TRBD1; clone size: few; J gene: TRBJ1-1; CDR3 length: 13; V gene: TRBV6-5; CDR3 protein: CASSLSGQSEAFF; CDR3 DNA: TGTGCCAGCAGTCTCTCGGGACAGTCTGAAGCTTTCTTT
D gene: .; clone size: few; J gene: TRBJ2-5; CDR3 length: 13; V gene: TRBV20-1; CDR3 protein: CSARLVPAETQYF; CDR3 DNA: TGCAGTGCTAGACTAGTCCCCGCTGAGACCCAGTACTTC
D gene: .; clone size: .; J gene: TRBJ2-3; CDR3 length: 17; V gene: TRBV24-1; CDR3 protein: CATSDFGQGPSTDTQYF; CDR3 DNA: TGTGCCACCAGTGATTTTGGGCAGGGACCATCCACAGATACGCAGTATTTT
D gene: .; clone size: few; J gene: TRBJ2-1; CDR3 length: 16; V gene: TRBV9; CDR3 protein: CASSVVPAESYNEQFF; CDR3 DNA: TGTGCCAGCAGCGTAGTCCCAGCGGAGTCCTACAATGAGCAGTTCTTC
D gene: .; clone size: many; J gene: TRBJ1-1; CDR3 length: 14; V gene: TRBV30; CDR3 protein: CARRDYGAGTEAFF; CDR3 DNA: TGTGCCCGGAGGGATTATGGGGCGGGCACTGAAGCTTTCTTT
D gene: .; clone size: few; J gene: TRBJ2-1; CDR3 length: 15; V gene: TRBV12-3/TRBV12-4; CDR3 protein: CASSLAPLGYNEQFF; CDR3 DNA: TGTGCCAGCAGTTTAGCCCCCTTGGGGTACAATGAGCAGTTCTTC
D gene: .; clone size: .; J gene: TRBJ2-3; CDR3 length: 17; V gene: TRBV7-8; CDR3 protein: CASSLVSPGRSTDTQYF; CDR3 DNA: TGTGCCAGCAGCTTAGTAAGTCCAGGAAGAAGCACAGATACGCAGTATTTT
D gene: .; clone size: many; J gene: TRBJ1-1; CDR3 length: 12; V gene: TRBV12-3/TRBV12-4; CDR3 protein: CASSFEGTEAFF; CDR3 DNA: TGTGCCAGCAGTTTCGAGGGGACTGAAGCTTTCTTT